Described below is a single TCR beta chain sequence and its context. Antigen specificity is unknown. This sample is part of a study of metastatic and nonmetastatic thyroid tumors. Across the whole study: Both malignant and benign thyroid patients supplied peripheral blood and tumor or nodule tissue samples, across which the repertoires of these patients were then compared.

All patients reached thyroid surgery having received no treatment beforehand. The CDR3 is made up of 15 amino acids. Germline lookup yields CDR1 DFQATT and CDR2 SNEGSKA (reference sequence). V was pared by 3 bases and J by 4 bases, with 19 bases between. TCRdb re-called the PCR reads via MiXCR. The sample lists around 3,100 clones, 30% to 35% occurring once. Whole-study results and caveats: In both blood and tumor samples, TCR beta diversity was reported significantly higher for malignant than benign nodules.

The chain is built from TRBV20-1 and TRBJ2-7; tentatively, D is TRBD1 (6 bases). The sequence derives from a male donor with papillary thyroid cancer or a benign thyroid nodule (not recorded which). Some clones in this sample may be carry-over from other donors' samples. The sample comprised adjacent normal tissue. CDR3 protein: CSARGARGQTYEQYF. In DNA form, the CDR3 reads TGCAGTGCTAGGGGGGCTAGAGGGCAAACATACGAGCAGTACTTC.